This paragraph reports one T cell receptor (beta chain). This entry comes from a study of cytotoxic CD8 clonotypes in ibrutinib-treated CLL. Sequencing was performed with immunoSEQ multiplex PCR; in TCRdb, only in-frame clones are kept and a portion is missing. The sample contains a few hundred thousand clones, just under 80% of which appear only once. The TCR sequence derives from a human donor with chronic lymphocytic leukemia. The specimen comprised PBMCs, sampled before ibrutinib treatment.

CDR3 bases: TGTGCCAGCAGCTTGCGGGAGGGCCTCGTGAGGAATGAGCAGTTCTTC. As protein: CASSLREGLVRNEQFF. The chain links TRBV5-7 to TRBJ2-1; TRBD2 agrees at 8 bases. TRBV5-7 is an ORF, with its function uncertain. V shed 1 base and J 7 bases; nucleotides not matched to a gene: 10. The CDR3 is made up of 16 amino acids.